This T cell receptor (beta chain) was retrieved from a study of OX40 agonist ivuxolimab in advanced cancers. Turning to the study itself: With a range of roughly 20 to 79, age averaged roughly 60 years, and roughly 80% were male. Three patients got partial responses; one had hepatocellular carcinoma and two had cutaneous melanoma.

People who had autoimmune disease history or systemic immunosuppression were excluded. Germline values: CDR1 LNHNV, CDR2 YYDKDF (reference sequence). The CDR3 runs to 14 residues. V lost 1 base and J lost 6, with 11 bases in between. Measured with immunoSEQ multiplex PCR; TCRdb has only the in-frame clones, and not every one. The sample contains some 73,000 clones, 80% to 90% of which appear only once. The TCR originated in an adult with an advanced solid tumor such as melanoma, head and neck, liver or kidney cancer. The sample in question was CD4+ or CD8+ T cells sorted from blood, obtained in a trial of the OX40 agonist ivuxolimab. The chain is built from TRBV15 and TRBJ2-3; D call uncertain. CDR3 protein: CATSRGGFVDTQYF. CDR3 bases: TGTGCCACCAGCAGAGGGGGATTTGTGGATACGCAGTATTTT.